The rows below give T cell receptor beta chains drawn from one sample of a study of cytomegalovirus exposure and HLA in healthy donors. Repertoires were generated with immunoSEQ multiplex PCR, while TCRdb's copy carries only in-frame clones and drops some. The sample yields approximately 120,000 clones, about four fifths seen once. Sequencing was performed on PBMCs. The receptor set was obtained from a woman aged 40 to 49 in good health and CMV-seropositive. CDR3s include the opening cysteine and the closing phenylalanine or tryptophan. D genes are given only for firm matches. Size tells how often a clone was seen (once, few, many) or the class of an expanded clone, and some rows leave it out.

CDR3 protein: CASGLDRGWSGANVLTF
CDR3 DNA: TGTGCTAGTGGTCTTGACAGGGGATGGTCTGGGGCCAACGTCCTGACTTTC
clone size: .
D gene: TRBD1
V gene: TRBV12-5
J gene: TRBJ2-6

CDR3 protein: CASSLLPTVEQETQYF
CDR3 DNA: TGTGCCAGCAGCTTACTTCCGACAGTGGAACAAGAGACCCAGTACTTC
clone size: once
D gene: .
V gene: TRBV7-3
J gene: TRBJ2-5

CDR3 protein: CASSPGDTPRNSPLHF
CDR3 DNA: TGTGCCAGCAGCCCCGGGGACACCCCAAGGAACTCACCCCTCCACTTT
clone size: .
D gene: .
V gene: TRBV7-2
J gene: TRBJ1-6

CDR3 protein: CASSYSFSNTGELFF
CDR3 DNA: TGTGCCAGCAGTTACAGCTTCTCCAACACCGGGGAGCTGTTTTTT
clone size: .
D gene: .
V gene: TRBV28
J gene: TRBJ2-2

CDR3 protein: CAISQLGQGVGEQYF
CDR3 DNA: TGTGCCATTTCTCAGCTGGGACAGGGTGTGGGTGAGCAGTACTTC
clone size: .
D gene: TRBD1
V gene: TRBV6-5
J gene: TRBJ2-7

CDR3 protein: CASSFQTGRNEKLFF
CDR3 DNA: TGCGCCAGCAGCTTCCAGACAGGACGGAATGAAAAACTGTTTTTT
clone size: .
D gene: .
V gene: TRBV5-1
J gene: TRBJ1-4

CDR3 protein: CASKDRVLYEQYF
CDR3 DNA: TGTGCCAGCAAGGACAGGGTGTTGTACGAGCAGTACTTC
clone size: .
D gene: TRBD1
V gene: TRBV6-6
J gene: TRBJ2-7

CDR3 protein: CASRIAGGSYEQYF
CDR3 DNA: TGTGCCAGCAGGATAGCGGGAGGGTCCTACGAGCAGTACTTC
clone size: .
D gene: TRBD2
V gene: TRBV13
J gene: TRBJ2-7

CDR3 protein: CASSSTPREQYF
CDR3 DNA: TGTGCCAGCAGTTCCACTCCTAGGGAGCAGTACTTC
clone size: .
D gene: .
V gene: TRBV28
J gene: TRBJ2-7

CDR3 protein: CASSALAGSPSTDTQYF
CDR3 DNA: TGTGCCAGCAGTGCTCTAGCGGGTAGTCCCAGCACAGATACGCAGTATTTT
clone size: .
D gene: TRBD2
V gene: TRBV25-1
J gene: TRBJ2-3

CDR3 protein: CASSPGQGPYEQYF
CDR3 DNA: TGTGCCAGCAGTCCGGGACAGGGCCCCTACGAGCAGTACTTC
clone size: .
D gene: TRBD1
V gene: TRBV28
J gene: TRBJ2-7

CDR3 protein: CASSLGSTGGTEAFF
CDR3 DNA: TGTGCCAGCAGTTTAGGTAGCACAGGGGGAACTGAAGCTTTCTTT
clone size: .
D gene: TRBD1
V gene: TRBV27
J gene: TRBJ1-1

CDR3 protein: CASSSRVRGNTIYF
CDR3 DNA: TGTGCCAGCAGCAGCAGGGTCCGTGGAAACACCATATATTTT
clone size: .
D gene: .
V gene: TRBV21-1
J gene: TRBJ1-3

CDR3 protein: CTASSSLVTGELFF
CDR3 DNA: TGCACTGCCTCCTCGAGTCTTGTCACCGGGGAGCTGTTTTTT
clone size: .
D gene: .
V gene: TRBV29-1
J gene: TRBJ2-2

CDR3 protein: CASSSRAGSNYNEQFF
CDR3 DNA: TGTGCCAGTTCTTCCCGAGCCGGGTCCAACTACAATGAGCAGTTCTTC
clone size: .
D gene: .
V gene: TRBV7-3
J gene: TRBJ2-1

CDR3 protein: CASSQEGSGGREQYF
CDR3 DNA: TGCGCCAGCAGCCAAGAGGGGAGCGGGGGCCGCGAGCAGTACTTC
clone size: .
D gene: TRBD2
V gene: TRBV4-1
J gene: TRBJ2-7

CDR3 protein: CASPSRSMAYEQYF
CDR3 DNA: TGTGCCAGCCCCTCTAGGTCCATGGCCTACGAGCAGTACTTC
clone size: .
D gene: .
V gene: TRBV27
J gene: TRBJ2-7

CDR3 protein: CASSGQTNIQYF
CDR3 DNA: TGTGCCAGCAGTGGACAGACAAACATTCAGTACTTC
clone size: .
D gene: .
V gene: TRBV2
J gene: TRBJ2-4

CDR3 protein: CASSLSGTGSEQYF
CDR3 DNA: TGTGCCAGCAGCTTGTCCGGGACTGGAAGCGAGCAGTACTTC
clone size: .
D gene: .
V gene: TRBV11-3
J gene: TRBJ2-7

CDR3 protein: CARRWTGELTYEQYF
CDR3 DNA: TGTGCCAGACGGTGGACAGGGGAATTAACCTACGAGCAGTACTTC
clone size: few
D gene: TRBD1
V gene: TRBV5-3
J gene: TRBJ2-7

CDR3 protein: CAWSVEGTGNTIYF
CDR3 DNA: TGTGCCTGGAGTGTTGAGGGAACTGGAAACACCATATATTTT
clone size: few
D gene: .
V gene: TRBV30
J gene: TRBJ1-3

CDR3 protein: CAWSVLPGTEAFF
CDR3 DNA: TGTGCCTGGAGTGTACTGCCGGGCACTGAAGCTTTCTTT
clone size: .
D gene: .
V gene: TRBV30
J gene: TRBJ1-1

CDR3 protein: CASSAGLRRGPGKYNEQFF
CDR3 DNA: TGTGCCAGCTCCGCGGGACTTAGGAGGGGACCGGGGAAGTACAATGAGCAGTTCTTC
clone size: .
D gene: .
V gene: TRBV18
J gene: TRBJ2-1

CDR3 protein: CASSTGQGLLYGYTF
CDR3 DNA: TGTGCCAGCAGTACCGGACAGGGCTTACTCTATGGCTACACCTTC
clone size: .
D gene: TRBD1
V gene: TRBV6-5
J gene: TRBJ1-2

CDR3 protein: CASTLAGTGTEAFF
CDR3 DNA: TGTGCCAGCACACTCGCCGGGACAGGAACTGAAGCTTTCTTT
clone size: .
D gene: TRBD1
V gene: TRBV5-6
J gene: TRBJ1-1

CDR3 protein: CASSASTGGETQYF
CDR3 DNA: TGTGCCAGCAGTGCATCGACAGGGGGCGAGACCCAGTACTTC
clone size: .
D gene: TRBD1
V gene: TRBV6-1
J gene: TRBJ2-5

CDR3 protein: CASSLHLLSLAGGQHEQYF
CDR3 DNA: TGTGCCAGCAGCTTACACCTCCTGAGTTTAGCCGGAGGGCAGCACGAGCAGTACTTC
clone size: .
D gene: .
V gene: TRBV7-9
J gene: TRBJ2-7

CDR3 protein: CASSNHSRYGYTF
CDR3 DNA: TGTGCCAGTAGTAATCACAGTCGCTATGGCTACACCTTC
clone size: once
D gene: .
V gene: TRBV19
J gene: TRBJ1-2

CDR3 protein: CASTIPDRGGYGYTF
CDR3 DNA: TGTGCCAGTACCATACCGGACAGGGGGGGCTATGGCTACACCTTC
clone size: .
D gene: TRBD1
V gene: TRBV19
J gene: TRBJ1-2

CDR3 protein: CASSVWGGFGGYTF
CDR3 DNA: TGTGCCAGCAGTGTGTGGGGAGGTTTTGGTGGCTACACCTTC
clone size: .
D gene: .
V gene: TRBV6-5
J gene: TRBJ1-2

CDR3 protein: CASSLVGGATDTQYF
CDR3 DNA: TGTGCCAGCAGCTTAGTAGGCGGGGCCACAGATACGCAGTATTTT
clone size: .
D gene: .
V gene: TRBV11-2
J gene: TRBJ2-3

CDR3 protein: CASSEVRGRDYGYTF
CDR3 DNA: TGTGCCAGCAGTGAAGTTAGGGGGAGGGACTATGGCTACACCTTC
clone size: .
D gene: .
V gene: TRBV2
J gene: TRBJ1-2

CDR3 protein: CASSATGVPYEQYF
CDR3 DNA: TGTGCCAGCAGCGCCACCGGGGTACCGTATGAGCAGTACTTC
clone size: .
D gene: .
V gene: TRBV9
J gene: TRBJ2-7

CDR3 protein: CAWSVSRYWQGNTEAFF
CDR3 DNA: TGTGCCTGGAGTGTATCCCGGTACTGGCAGGGGAACACTGAAGCTTTCTTT
clone size: .
D gene: .
V gene: TRBV30
J gene: TRBJ1-1

CDR3 protein: CASNRDRGDTEAFF
CDR3 DNA: TGTGCCAGCAACCGGGACAGAGGGGACACTGAAGCTTTCTTT
clone size: .
D gene: TRBD1
V gene: TRBV6-5
J gene: TRBJ1-1

CDR3 protein: CAILRQDQGTGELFF
CDR3 DNA: TGTGCCATCCTTAGACAGGATCAGGGCACCGGGGAGCTGTTTTTT
clone size: .
D gene: .
V gene: TRBV2
J gene: TRBJ2-2

CDR3 protein: CAWSRTGNEQFF
CDR3 DNA: TGTGCCTGGAGTCGGACAGGGAATGAGCAGTTCTTC
clone size: .
D gene: TRBD1
V gene: TRBV30
J gene: TRBJ2-1

CDR3 protein: CASSRQGHTEAFF
CDR3 DNA: TGTGCCAGCTCAAGACAGGGTCACACTGAAGCTTTCTTT
clone size: .
D gene: TRBD1
V gene: TRBV18
J gene: TRBJ1-1

CDR3 protein: CASSPNRGNEKLFF
CDR3 DNA: TGTGCCAGCAGCCCTAACAGGGGTAATGAAAAACTGTTTTTT
clone size: .
D gene: TRBD1
V gene: TRBV5-4
J gene: TRBJ1-4

CDR3 protein: CASSLSNRVTGELFF
CDR3 DNA: TGTGCCAGCAGCTTATCTAATCGGGTCACCGGGGAGCTGTTTTTT
clone size: .
D gene: .
V gene: TRBV5-8
J gene: TRBJ2-2

CDR3 protein: CASSLRDTREKLFF
CDR3 DNA: TGTGCCAGCAGCCTCCGGGACACCCGAGAAAAACTGTTTTTT
clone size: .
D gene: .
V gene: TRBV5-4
J gene: TRBJ1-4

CDR3 protein: CAWTGTPWSGGYTF
CDR3 DNA: TGTGCCTGGACGGGGACTCCGTGGTCTGGTGGCTACACCTTC
clone size: .
D gene: .
V gene: TRBV30
J gene: TRBJ1-2

CDR3 protein: CASSLTFTGYNEQFF
CDR3 DNA: TGTGCCAGCAGCTTAACGTTCACGGGATACAATGAGCAGTTCTTC
clone size: .
D gene: .
V gene: TRBV7-3
J gene: TRBJ2-1

CDR3 protein: CASSVQIDIYEQYF
CDR3 DNA: TGTGCCAGCAGTGTGCAAATAGACATCTACGAGCAGTACTTC
clone size: .
D gene: .
V gene: TRBV2
J gene: TRBJ2-7

CDR3 protein: CASSLELYQDGYTF
CDR3 DNA: TGTGCCAGCAGTTTAGAACTTTACCAGGATGGCTACACCTTC
clone size: .
D gene: .
V gene: TRBV6-6
J gene: TRBJ1-2

CDR3 protein: CASSELQALREQYF
CDR3 DNA: TGTGCCAGCAGTGAACTACAGGCCCTACGGGAGCAGTACTTC
clone size: .
D gene: .
V gene: TRBV2
J gene: TRBJ2-7

CDR3 protein: CASSSRSGNQPQHF
CDR3 DNA: TGTGCCAGCAGTTCTAGATCGGGCAATCAGCCCCAGCATTTT
clone size: few
D gene: .
V gene: TRBV13
J gene: TRBJ1-5

CDR3 protein: CASSSKGQAEAFF
CDR3 DNA: TGTGCCAGCAGTTCAAAGGGACAGGCCGAAGCTTTCTTT
clone size: .
D gene: TRBD1
V gene: TRBV28
J gene: TRBJ1-1

CDR3 protein: CASSMGQYEAFF
CDR3 DNA: TGTGCCAGTAGTATGGGGCAGTATGAAGCTTTCTTT
clone size: .
D gene: .
V gene: TRBV19
J gene: TRBJ1-1

CDR3 protein: CASSYQGNTEAFF
CDR3 DNA: TGTGCCAGCAGTTACCAGGGGAACACTGAAGCTTTCTTT
clone size: .
D gene: .
V gene: TRBV6-5
J gene: TRBJ1-1

CDR3 protein: CASSQGQGLRAFF
CDR3 DNA: TGTGCCAGCAGCCAGGGGCAGGGGCTTAGAGCTTTCTTT
clone size: .
D gene: .
V gene: TRBV14
J gene: TRBJ1-1

CDR3 protein: CASSRQGGGPYEQFF
CDR3 DNA: TGTGCCAGCAGCCGACAGGGGGGAGGGCCCTATGAGCAGTTCTTC
clone size: .
D gene: TRBD1
V gene: TRBV11-3
J gene: TRBJ2-1

CDR3 protein: CASSLVTTGFDSYEQYF
CDR3 DNA: TGTGCCAGCAGCTTGGTAACGACAGGGTTTGACTCCTACGAGCAGTACTTC
clone size: .
D gene: TRBD1
V gene: TRBV11-3
J gene: TRBJ2-7